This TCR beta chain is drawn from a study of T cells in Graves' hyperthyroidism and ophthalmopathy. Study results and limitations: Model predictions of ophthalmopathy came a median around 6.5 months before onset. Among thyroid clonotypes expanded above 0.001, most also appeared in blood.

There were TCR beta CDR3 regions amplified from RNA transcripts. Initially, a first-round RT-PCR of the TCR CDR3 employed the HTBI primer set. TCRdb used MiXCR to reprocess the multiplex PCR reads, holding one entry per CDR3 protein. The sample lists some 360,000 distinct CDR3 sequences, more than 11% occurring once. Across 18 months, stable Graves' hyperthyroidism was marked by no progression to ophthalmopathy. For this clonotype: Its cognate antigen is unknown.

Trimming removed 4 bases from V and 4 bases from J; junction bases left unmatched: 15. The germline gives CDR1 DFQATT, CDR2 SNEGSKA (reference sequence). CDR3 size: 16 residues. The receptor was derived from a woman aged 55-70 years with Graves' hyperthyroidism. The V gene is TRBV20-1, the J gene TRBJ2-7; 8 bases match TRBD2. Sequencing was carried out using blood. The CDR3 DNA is TGCAGTGCTAAAGACTCGGGCTTGACTAGCGTTTACGAGCAGTACTTC. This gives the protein CSAKDSGLTSVYEQYF.